This T cell receptor (beta chain) was sequenced during a study of cytomegalovirus exposure and HLA in healthy donors. V shed 7 bases and J 1 base; nucleotides not matched to a gene: 7. The germline V gene has CDR1 MNHEY and CDR2 SVGAGI. The CDR3 covers 15 residues. Findings and limits, study-wide: Reported performance of the classifier showed diagnosis of cytomegalovirus status with high specificity and sensitivity. It was found in a later analysis that first-cohort TCR clusters tended to co-occur in the roughly 120 validation repertoires. The CMV antigen specificity of a few CMV-associated chains was confirmed through in vitro analysis. Some TCR beta chains (around 180 of them) were listed as cytomegalovirus-associated.

Points on this clone: As yet, its antigen is unknown.

Only in-frame clones appear in the TCRdb table, and some are missing; sequencing was by immunoSEQ multiplex PCR. The sample has about 82,000 clones; 85% to 95% are singletons. This TCR came from a man younger than 30 in good health and CMV-seronegative. This chain uses TRBV6-5 with TRBJ1-1; 9 bases align to TRBD1. Sequenced input: PBMCs. The CDR3 reads CASKSHRGPNTEAFF. The CDR3, as DNA: TGTGCCAGCAAGAGTCACAGGGGGCCGAACACTGAAGCTTTCTTT.